This T cell receptor (beta chain) is drawn from a study of Ad26.COV2.S vaccination and SARS-CoV-2 variants. Trimming removed 2 bases from V and 5 bases from J; junction bases left unmatched: 8. The CDR3 consists of 17 residues. The germline CDR1 and CDR2 sequences are SGHVS and FNYEAQ. Of note for this clone: Its antigen is still unknown.

Clones were read by immunoSEQ multiplex PCR, and TCRdb kept only the in-frame ones, dropping some. There are roughly 300,000 clones in the sample; less than 90% occur only once, and around 11% lies in the top ten. Study-wide points: A substantial breadth of spike-specific CD8+ and CD4+ T cell responses after vaccination has been reported.

Treatment in this sample: around 19 received Ad26.COV2.S at low or high dose, single or two shots; 5 received placebo; per-sample allocation not given. Specimen acquisition occurred on day 63 following the initial vaccine or placebo injection. The sample here was peripheral blood, taken in a trial of Ad26.COV2.S vaccine versus placebo. The chain links TRBV7-6 to TRBJ2-5, with 13 bases that match TRBD2. The receptor's source is a person between 18 and 65 years old who received the Ad26.COV2.S COVID-19 vaccine or a placebo. The CDR3 loop is CASSLPRTSGRLETQYF. The CDR3 coding sequence is TGTGCCAGCAGCTTACCTCGGACTAGCGGGAGATTGGAGACCCAGTACTTC.